The 32 T cell receptor beta chains below come from one sample, sequenced in a study of blood T cell repertoires in COVID-19. Profiled with immunoSEQ multiplex PCR; TCRdb holds only in-frame clones, not every one. The sample lists about 15,000 clones; about 80% were seen once. Sequencing was performed on peripheral blood. These TCRs come from a human donor in a cohort sampled during active COVID-19.

CDR3 bases: TGTGCCAGCAGCCAAGATCTAGTGTACGAGCAGTACTTC. Translation: CASSQDLVYEQYF. V usage is TRBV3-1 (or the pseudogene TRBV3-2) and J usage is TRBJ2-7; D uncertain. The CDR3 extends over 13 amino acids. Per the germline V gene, CDR1 is LGHDT and CDR2 is YNNKEL (reference sequence). V was pared by 0 bases and J by 4 bases, with 7 bases between.

The chain joins TRBV11-3 to TRBJ1-1; 8 nucleotides align to TRBD1. After removal of 5 bases from V and 1 base from J, the junction contained 6 bases not matched to a gene. CDR1 is SGHNT, CDR2 YENEEA, per germline. The CDR3 totals 15 residues. CDR3 sequence (DNA): TGTGCCAGCAGCCCAGGACAGGGCCGGAACACTGAAGCTTTCTTT. It specifies CASSPGQGRNTEAFF.

The V call is TRBV27, the J call TRBJ2-1, with 9 bases matching TRBD2. The CDR3 is 15 amino acids. After removal of 4 bases from V and 7 bases from J, the junction contained 8 bases not matched to a gene. Per germline, CDR1 MNHEY and CDR2 SMNVEV (reference sequence). The CDR3 region is CASSWGGRALNEQFF. In DNA, the CDR3 is TGTGCCAGCAGTTGGGGCGGGAGGGCCTTAAATGAGCAGTTCTTC.

This clone came up a few times. The chain recombines TRBV11-2 with TRBJ2-7; 10 bases are shared with TRBD1. Per germline, CDR1 SGHAT and CDR2 FQNNGV. J lost 2 bases, V lost 5 bases, and 12 bases had no gene match. The CDR3 is 17 residues long. The CDR3 nucleotides are TGTGCCAGCAGCCAGTGGAAGGGGACAGGGGTGCCCTACGAGCAGTACTTC. This codes for CASSQWKGTGVPYEQYF.

The rearrangement uses TRBV7-9 and TRBJ1-2; 9 nucleotides match TRBD1. The V gene's germline CDR1 is SEHNR and CDR2 FQNEAQ (reference sequence). J lost 6 bases, V lost 5 bases, and 10 bases had no gene match. This CDR3 contains 15 residues. CDR3 amino acids: CASSMNAGTGNGYTF. CDR3 nucleotide sequence: TGTGCCAGCAGCATGAACGCCGGGACAGGGAATGGCTACACCTTC.

The chain employs TRBV18 and TRBJ2-2; a possible D gene is TRBD1 (5 bases). V was clipped by 1 base and J by 2 bases, with 8 bases between them. The CDR3 loop spans 15 amino acids. Germline values: CDR1 KGHSH, CDR2 LQKENI. For the CDR3, the DNA is TGTGCCAGCTCACCACGAGACAGAAACACCGGGGAGCTGTTTTTT. Translation: CASSPRDRNTGELFF.

V gene TRBV3-1 (or the pseudogene TRBV3-2) combines with J gene TRBJ2-7; no definite D call. The V gene lost 1 base and the J gene lost 3 bases, with 22 bases spanning the gap. Per the germline V gene, CDR1 is LGHDT and CDR2 is YNNKEL (reference sequence). This CDR3 contains 18 residues. CDR3 in DNA: TGTGCCAGCAGCCAAGTTTTTCGGGTTGTAGGTTTCCTCTACGAGCAGTACTTC. Amino acids: CASSQVFRVVGFLYEQYF.

CDR3 nucleotide sequence: TGTGCCAGCAGTTTGACTAGCGGGAGCTACAATGAGCAGTTCTTC. It is translated as CASSLTSGSYNEQFF. V is TRBV27 and J is TRBJ2-1; TRBD2 matches at 12 bases. With 3 bases clipped from V and 3 bases from J, the junction kept 0 bases outside the gene matches. This CDR3 comprises 15 residues. Germline values: CDR1 MNHEY, CDR2 SMNVEV (reference sequence).

The chain has TRBV7-2 and TRBJ1-2; tentatively, D is TRBD1 (6 bases). This CDR3 contains 15 residues. Trimming left V 6 bases short and J 5 bases short, with 19 bases between. Germline V gives CDR1 SGHTA, CDR2 FQGNSA. CDR3 region: CASRERGKVYYGYTF. The CDR3 DNA reads as TGTGCCAGCAGAGAAAGGGGGAAGGTCTATTATGGCTACACCTTC.

For this clone: The junction departs from germline at one end; a sequencing error may be responsible. The chain recombines TRBV6-1 with TRBJ2-3; D may be TRBD2 (7 bases). This CDR3 contains 14 residues. Germline values: CDR1 MNHNS, CDR2 SASEGT. CDR3 amino acids: CASREGGGTDTQYF. DNA of the CDR3: TGTGCCAGCAGAGAAGGGGGGGGCACAGATACGCAGTATTTT.

The V and J genes are TRBV11-2 and TRBJ2-3, with 10 nucleotides matching TRBD1. V trimming: 5 bases; J trimming: 5 bases; junction bases outside the gene matches: 4. Germline assignment: CDR1 SGHAT and CDR2 FQNNGV. The CDR3 is made up of 14 amino acids. CDR3 bases: TGTGCCAGCAGCCACGGACAGGGGGTAGATACGCAGTATTTT. Translated: CASSHGQGVDTQYF.

The chain has TRBV11-3 and TRBJ2-1; the match to TRBD1 covers 8 bases. CDR3 length: 14 amino acids. CDR1 and CDR2 from the germline V gene are SGHNT and YENEEA. The ends lost 4 bases at V and 2 bases at J; junction bases unmatched: 1. The chain's CDR3 is CASSSQGAYNEQFF. In DNA form, the CDR3 reads TGTGCCAGCAGCTCACAGGGGGCCTACAATGAGCAGTTCTTC.

This chain uses TRBV3-1 (or the pseudogene TRBV3-2) with TRBJ1-2, with unresolved D. Trimming pared 5 bases from V and 5 bases from J, leaving 15 bases between. The CDR3 consists of 14 residues. The germline V gene encodes CDR1 LGHDT and CDR2 YNNKEL (reference sequence). The CDR3 spells CASSTGLIKYGYTF. As DNA, the CDR3 is TGTGCCAGCAGCACTGGACTTATAAAATATGGCTACACCTTC.

This clone was detected a few times. CDR3 bases: TGCGCCAGCAGTACGGGGAATTCACCCCTCCACTTT. Its protein is CASSTGNSPLHF. This chain connects TRBV10-1 to TRBJ1-6, with D unresolved. Germline V CDR1 and CDR2: WNHNN, SYGVQD (reference sequence). Between the trimmed V and J ends, which lost 5 bases and 7 bases, there was a span of 6 bases. The CDR3 length is 12 residues.

V usage is TRBV2 and J usage is TRBJ1-5; TRBD1 matches at 7 bases. Germline V gives CDR1 SNHLY, CDR2 FYNNEI. Trimming removed 8 bases from V and 3 bases from J; junction bases left unmatched: 16. The CDR3 is 17 amino acids. CDR3 region: CASGQPGTAPHNQPQHF. CDR3 DNA: TGTGCCAGCGGTCAACCAGGGACAGCACCCCACAATCAGCCCCAGCATTTT.

The rearrangement uses TRBV10-3 and TRBJ2-6; 7 bases match TRBD1. This CDR3 comprises 17 residues. Germline V gives CDR1 ENHRY, CDR2 SYGVKD. The trim removed 3 bases at V and 1 base at J, leaving 6 bases unmatched. CDR3 in amino acids: CAISDIRGRSGANVLTF. The CDR3 DNA follows: TGTGCCATCAGTGATATTAGGGGGCGGTCTGGGGCCAACGTCCTGACTTTC.

This clone has only one observation. The V call is TRBV11-3, the J call TRBJ2-3, with D hard to call. Germline CDR1 is SGHNT and CDR2 is YENEEA. The CDR3 consists of 14 residues. V lost 0 bases and J lost 4, with 8 bases in between. The CDR3 sequence: CASSLEIVADTQYF. The CDR3 DNA is TGTGCCAGCAGCTTAGAGATAGTTGCAGATACGCAGTATTTT.

The V call is TRBV20-1, the J call TRBJ2-5; TRBD1 might be the D (6 bases). The ends were cut back, 3 bases at V and 1 base at J, with 18 bases in the middle. CDR1 DFQATT and CDR2 SNEGSKA come from the germline V gene (reference sequence). CDR3 length: 16 amino acids. The CDR3 loop is CSASLPRGTTQETQYF. In nucleotides, the CDR3 is TGCAGTGCTAGTCTCCCTAGGGGGACAACCCAAGAGACCCAGTACTTC.

The rearrangement joins TRBV12-2 to TRBJ2-2; the D call of TRBD2 is as the table states it, not checked on the DNA. TRBV12-2 is noted as a pseudogene. There are 13 residues in the CDR3. The CDR3 protein is CASRWGGAGELFF. For the CDR3, the DNA is TGTGCAAGTCGCTGGGGGGGAGCCGGGGAGCTGTTTTTT.

The chain has TRBV6-1 and TRBJ1-4; tentative D call: TRBD1 (6 bases). This CDR3 region has 15 residues. CDR1 and CDR2 (germline): MNHNS, SASEGT. V dropped 3 bases and J dropped 2 bases, with 10 bases sitting between them. CDR3 region: CASSDRGRTNEKLFF. The CDR3 DNA is TGTGCCAGCAGTGACAGGGGACGCACTAATGAAAAACTGTTTTTT.

This chain joins TRBV6-6 and TRBJ2-7, with D possibly TRBD1 on 6 matching bases. V shed 2 bases and J shed 6 bases, with 11 bases lying between them. Germline V CDR1 and CDR2: MNHNY, SVGAGI (reference sequence). The CDR3 consists of 13 residues. DNA for the CDR3: TGTGCCAGCAGTTACGGGACAAGTCTCGAGCAGTACTTC. This encodes CASSYGTSLEQYF.

V gene TRBV29-1 combines with J gene TRBJ2-1, with 13 bases matching TRBD2. CDR1 SQVTM and CDR2 ANQGSEA come from the germline V gene. The junction had 10 bases not matched to a gene; V was cut back by 7 bases and J by 4 bases. The CDR3 consists of 16 residues. The CDR3: CSGKDPGLAGYNEQFF. CDR3 bases: TGCAGCGGGAAGGATCCGGGACTAGCGGGATACAATGAGCAGTTCTTC.

The CDR3 bases are TGCAGTGCGGGGACAACTGGTACGCAGTATTTT. Protein product: CSAGTTGTQYF. The V and J genes are TRBV20-1 and TRBJ2-3, with a weak D call TRBD1 (6 bases). Trimming pared 6 bases from V and 8 bases from J, leaving 12 bases between. Germline CDR1 reads DFQATT; CDR2 reads SNEGSKA (reference sequence). CDR3 length: 11 amino acids.

The J gene is TRBJ2-7, the V gene TRBV20-1; 11 bases align to TRBD2. Germline values: CDR1 DFQATT, CDR2 SNEGSKA (reference sequence). With V trimmed by 3 bases and J by 2 bases, 6 bases remained unmatched. The CDR3 is 15 residues long. The DNA for the CDR3 is TGCAGTGCTAGTGTCAGACTAGCGGGGCCCTACGAGCAGTACTTC. It codes for CSASVRLAGPYEQYF.

In this sample, this clone turned up once. The genes are TRBV10-1 and TRBJ1-1, with D maybe TRBD1 (5 bases). Germline-derived CDR1 and CDR2 are WNHNN and SYGVQD (reference sequence). V was clipped by 7 bases and J by 8 bases, with 11 bases between them. This CDR3 spans 11 amino acids. The CDR3 region has the DNA TGCGCCAGCATCCACAGGTTAGAAGCTTTCTTT. As protein: CASIHRLEAFF.

The V call is TRBV11-3, the J call TRBJ2-3; 7 bases are a match to TRBD1. J lost 2 bases, V lost 8 bases, and 13 bases had no gene match. Germline V lookup: CDR1 SGHNT, CDR2 YENEEA. The CDR3 length is 16 residues. Here the CDR3 reads CASDGQDSPLTDTQYF. The CDR3 region has the DNA TGTGCCAGCGACGGACAGGATTCACCACTCACAGATACGCAGTATTTT.

The rearrangement uses TRBV7-3 and TRBJ2-2; 9 bases are a match to TRBD1. The CDR3 has 13 residues. V was pared by 6 bases and J by 7 bases, with 3 bases of the junction left unmatched. Germline V gives CDR1 SGHTA, CDR2 FQGTGA. CDR3 amino acids: CASRWDRDGELFF. CDR3 DNA sequence: TGTGCCAGCAGATGGGACAGGGACGGGGAGCTGTTTTTT.

The chain is built from TRBV7-9 and TRBJ1-1; 8 bases agree with TRBD1. Germline CDR1 and CDR2: SEHNR and FQNEAQ (reference sequence). V gave up 5 bases and J gave up 8 bases; unmatched junction bases: 7. The CDR3 spans 13 residues. The CDR3 sequence: CASSAGTGGEAFF. The CDR3 bases are TGTGCCAGCAGCGCCGGGACAGGTGGCGAAGCTTTCTTT.

V and J are TRBV21-1 and TRBJ1-5. TRBV21-1 is given as a pseudogene. There are 14 residues in the CDR3. CDR3 protein: CASIKKGGGEPQHF. CDR3 DNA: TGTGCCAGCATTAAGAAGGGCGGGGGTGAGCCCCAGCATTTT.

The CDR3 coding sequence is TGTGCCAGCAGTCCTCAACGGGGGGGAGGGCAGGAGCAGTTCTTC. This gives the protein CASSPQRGGGQEQFF. The V call is TRBV9, the J call TRBJ2-1, with TRBD2 matching over 8 bases. V trimming: 5 bases; J trimming: 10 bases; junction bases outside the gene matches: 14. This CDR3 spans 15 amino acids. The germline V gene encodes CDR1 SGDLS and CDR2 YYNGEE.

V is TRBV5-5 and J is TRBJ2-7; D may be TRBD1 (5 bases). This CDR3 comprises 15 residues. Between the trimmed V and J ends, which lost 3 bases and 0 bases, there was a span of 13 bases. Germline V CDR1 and CDR2: SGHKS, YYEKEE (reference sequence). For the CDR3, the DNA is TGTGCCAGCAGCTGGTACAGGCAGAGCTCCTACGAGCAGTACTTC. Amino acids: CASSWYRQSSYEQYF. Variable domain in full (rest from reference TRBV5-5 and TRBJ2-7): DAGVTQSPTHLIKTRGQQVTLRCSPISGHKSVSWYQQVLGQGPQFIFQYYEKEERGRGNFPDRFSARQFPNYSSELNVNALLLGDSALYLCASSWYRQSSYEQYFGPGTRLTVT.

This sequence joins TRBV2 and TRBJ2-1; TRBD2 aligns across 8 bases. CDR1 is SNHLY and CDR2 is FYNNEI in the germline V gene. The CDR3 consists of 15 residues. Trimming at V came to 8 bases and at J to 8 bases, leaving 14 bases not matched to a gene. In DNA, the CDR3 is TGTGCCAGCGGTTTGGCGGGGGGCGTTAGGGATGAGCAGTTCTTC. Translation: CASGLAGGVRDEQFF.